The TCR beta chain described here comes from a study of cytomegalovirus exposure and HLA in healthy donors. Comment on this clone: The antigen is not known.

Use of 60 Vbeta and 13 Jbeta primers characterized the PCR. Assay: immunoSEQ multiplex PCR; the TCRdb copy retains only in-frame clones and omits some. The sample gives 100,000 to 150,000 clones, about 80% of which show up once; around 3.6% is in the top ten. The CDR3 contains 16 residues. V gave up 4 bases and J gave up 4 bases; unmatched junction bases: 11. Per the germline V gene, CDR1 is SGHRS and CDR2 is YFSETQ. General observations from the study: A previous analysis found most TCR beta V segments productive roughly 87% or roughly 30% of the time. The study reported that TCR beta sequences accurately predicted HLA-A and HLA-B alleles in most subjects.

The receptor was isolated from a man aged 25 to 40 in good health and CMV-seronegative. The chain couples TRBV5-1 to TRBJ1-1; 9 bases align to TRBD1. The sequencing input was PBMCs. This CDR3 is CASSILSQGAITEAFF. The CDR3 nucleotides are TGCGCCAGCAGCATTCTATCACAGGGGGCTATCACTGAAGCTTTCTTT.